A single sample gave rise to the 28 T cell receptor beta chains below, sequenced in a study of T cell changes during pregnancy in multiple sclerosis (dated by TCRdb to between 2018 and 2021). Libraries were made using the immunoSEQ multiplex PCR assay. This is the immuneACCESS table as TCRdb keeps it, with only in-frame sequences that have V and J called. A part of the clones is gone; compared with another copy, unresolved V genes explain less than half, and the rest is unexplained. The sample table contains roughly 99,000 clones; only one count was recorded for approximately 90% of them. In total, the top ten clones hold roughly 2.3% of the sample. The sample was peripheral blood, taken after pregnancy. The receptors were sampled from a female donor in good health, enrolled as a control in a pregnancy study.

This chain uses TRBV28 with TRBJ2-3; maybe TRBD2 (5 bases). Germline CDR1 and CDR2: MDHEN and SYDVKM. The V and J ends lost 3 bases and 11 bases respectively, with 15 bases between them. This CDR3 contains 13 residues. This CDR3 is CASSFNLEERQYF. DNA for the CDR3: TGTGCCAGCAGTTTTAATTTGGAGGAGCGGCAGTATTTT.

V is TRBV7-8 and J is TRBJ1-1; D is uncertain. Germline V gives CDR1 SGHVS, CDR2 FQNEAQ. V was trimmed by 1 base and J by 9 bases, leaving 12 bases between them. CDR3 length equals 13 residues. The CDR3 loop is CASSLDTAGKAFF. The CDR3 nucleotides are TGTGCCAGCAGCTTAGACACGGCAGGCAAAGCTTTCTTT.

V and J are TRBV9 and TRBJ1-2; weak D call: TRBD1 (6 bases). Trimming removed 0 bases at V and 4 bases at J, with 16 bases between. This CDR3 spans 16 amino acids. Germline-derived CDR1 and CDR2 are SGDLS and YYNGEE. The CDR3 DNA reads TGTGCCAGCAGCGTAGGGCCCCGACAGGCGTCCTATGGCTACACCTTC. This translates into CASSVGPRQASYGYTF. Together with reference TRBV9 and TRBJ1-2, the CDR3 gives the full variable domain: DSGVTQTPKHLITATGQRVTLRCSPRSGDLSVYWYQQSLDQGLQFLIQYYNGEERAKGNILERFSAQQFPDLHSELNLSSLELGDSALYFCASSVGPRQASYGYTFGSGTRLTVV.

The CDR3 spells CASSQKEGTRDTEAFF. The DNA of the CDR3 is TGTGCCAGCAGCCAAAAGGAGGGGACGAGGGACACTGAAGCTTTCTTT. The V gene is TRBV4-2, the J gene TRBJ1-1, with D maybe TRBD1 (5 bases). Trimming removed 2 bases from V and 3 bases from J, with 16 bases in between. Germline V gene sequence: CDR1 LGHNA, CDR2 YNFKEQ. The CDR3 length is 16 residues.

J is TRBJ2-7 and V is TRBV4-1, with D possibly being TRBD2 (6 bases). The CDR3 sequence is 14 residues long. V lost 1 base, J lost 2 bases, and 9 bases lay in between. Germline values: CDR1 MGHRA, CDR2 YSYEKL. The CDR3 DNA follows: TGCGCCAGCAGCCAAGGGGGAGGCGCCTACGAGCAGTACTTC. This codes for CASSQGGGAYEQYF.

The J gene is TRBJ1-4, the V gene TRBV2; 9 bases line up with TRBD1. The CDR3 runs 16 residues. J gave up 6 bases and V 3 bases, and 8 bases lay outside the gene matches. Germline V lookup: CDR1 SNHLY, CDR2 FYNNEI. The CDR3 region is CASSERGQGIYEKLFF. CDR3 coding DNA: TGTGCCAGCAGTGAGAGGGGACAGGGAATATATGAAAAACTGTTTTTT.

This chain links TRBV6-5 with TRBJ2-7; D is possibly TRBD1 (5 bases). The CDR3 loop spans 13 amino acids. The V end lost 6 bases, the J end lost 0 bases, and 9 bases lay between the germline ends. Germline V gives CDR1 MNHEY, CDR2 SVGAGI. The CDR3 region is CASSSGISYEQYF. The CDR3 nucleotides read TGTGCCAGCAGCTCAGGGATCTCCTACGAGCAGTACTTC.

V and J are TRBV5-6 and TRBJ2-7; D is undetermined. Germline V gene lookup returns CDR1 SGHDT and CDR2 YYEEEE. Trimming shortened V by 4 bases and J by 0 bases, and 17 bases separated the two germline ends. The CDR3 runs 16 residues. CDR3 in DNA: TGTGCCAGCAGCCCGAATATGGGCGACCTCTCCTACGAGCAGTACTTC. Encoded protein: CASSPNMGDLSYEQYF.

The gene calls are TRBV5-4 and TRBJ2-1, with TRBD1 as a possible D gene (6 bases). Germline CDR1 is SGHNT and CDR2 is YYREEE (reference sequence). Trimming left V 5 bases short and J 6 bases short, with 12 bases between. The CDR3 totals 13 residues. The CDR3 protein is CASSIQGANEQFF. For the CDR3, the DNA is TGTGCCAGCAGTATACAGGGTGCCAATGAGCAGTTCTTC.

V usage is TRBV7-9 and J usage is TRBJ1-1, with no clear D. The CDR3 has 13 amino acids. Deletions cut 3 bases from V and 1 base from J, with 6 bases between. CDR1 is SEHNR and CDR2 is FQNEAQ in the germline V gene (reference sequence). As DNA, the CDR3 is TGTGCCAGCAGCTTTCGCGGGAACACTGAAGCTTTCTTT. This codes for CASSFRGNTEAFF. Filled out from reference TRBV7-9 and TRBJ1-1, the complete variable domain reads DTGVSQNPRHKITKRGQNVTFRCDPISEHNRLYWYRQTLGQGPEFLTYFQNEAQLEKSRLLSDRFSAERPKGSFSTLEIQRTEQGDSAMYLCASSFRGNTEAFFGQGTRLTVV.

V and J are TRBV7-2 and TRBJ2-1, with 14 bases identical to TRBD2. Germline V lookup: CDR1 SGHTA, CDR2 FQGNSA. This CDR3 region has 19 residues. J was trimmed by 0 bases and V by 6 bases; bases with no gene match: 10. The CDR3 is CASRGGLAGVYSSYNEQFF. The CDR3 nucleotides read TGTGCCAGCAGGGGGGGACTAGCGGGGGTTTATAGCTCCTACAATGAGCAGTTCTTC.

This clone was seen more than once but under ten times. The chain has TRBV2 and TRBJ1-5; tentative D call: TRBD1 (6 bases). The germline V gene has CDR1 SNHLY and CDR2 FYNNEI. The CDR3 has 13 residues. Trimming removed 7 bases at V and 1 base at J, with 8 bases between. The CDR3: CASNGQSNQPQHF. CDR3 bases: TGTGCCAGCAACGGACAGAGCAATCAGCCCCAGCATTTT.

The rearrangement links TRBV7-9 to TRBJ2-7; 10 nucleotides match TRBD2. V gave up 5 bases and J gave up 7 bases; unmatched junction bases: 8. CDR3 length equals 14 residues. Germline V gene sequence: CDR1 SEHNR, CDR2 FQNEAQ (reference sequence). CDR3: CASSESGRAEEQYF. CDR3 bases: TGTGCCAGCAGCGAGAGCGGGAGGGCCGAAGAGCAGTACTTC.

CDR3 DNA: TGTGCCAGCCGAATGAGCGGGAGGGCCTCGAATGAGCAGTTCTTC. Its translation: CASRMSGRASNEQFF. The V and J genes are TRBV28 and TRBJ2-1; TRBD2 aligns across 10 bases. This CDR3 is 15 amino acids long. After removal of 8 bases from V and 7 bases from J, the junction contained 11 bases not matched to a gene. Looked up from germline, CDR1 is MDHEN and CDR2 is SYDVKM.

The CDR3 spells CASSSEAGAPDTQYF. As DNA, the CDR3 is TGTGCCAGCAGTTCCGAAGCGGGAGCGCCAGATACGCAGTATTTT. This sequence joins TRBV27 and TRBJ2-3, with TRBD2 identical over 8 bases. From germline, CDR1 is MNHEY and CDR2 SMNVEV (reference sequence). The CDR3 is made up of 15 amino acids. The V and J ends lost 4 bases and 4 bases, in that order; junction bases with no gene match: 7.

The V gene is TRBV19, the J gene TRBJ2-2; 9 bases agree with TRBD1. The CDR3 runs to 15 residues. Germline CDR1 LNHDA, CDR2 SQIVND (reference sequence). V was pared by 3 bases and J by 6 bases, with 5 bases of the junction left unmatched. The CDR3 spells CASSIWDREPGELFF. The DNA for the CDR3 is TGTGCCAGTAGTATCTGGGACAGGGAGCCCGGGGAGCTGTTTTTT.

The chain carries TRBV7-9 and TRBJ1-1, with 7 positions matching TRBD1. The germline V gene has CDR1 SEHNR and CDR2 FQNEAQ (reference sequence). With V trimmed by 8 bases and J by 1 base, 1 base remained unmatched. The CDR3 contains 12 residues. The CDR3 DNA is TGTGCCAGCGGGACAGAGAACACTGAAGCTTTCTTT. This codes for CASGTENTEAFF.

The chain couples TRBV30 to TRBJ1-3, with D possibly being TRBD1 (5 bases). The CDR3 loop spans 12 amino acids. Germline V gene sequence: CDR1 GTSNPN, CDR2 SVGIG (reference sequence). V lost 2 bases, J lost 8 bases, and 10 bases lay in between. CDR3 loop: CAWSPTGDTIYF. CDR3 coding DNA: TGTGCCTGGAGTCCGACGGGGGACACCATATATTTT.

This chain connects TRBV19 to TRBJ2-7; 9 bases map to TRBD1. The CDR3 runs 13 residues. Per the germline V gene, CDR1 is LNHDA and CDR2 is SQIVND (reference sequence). Trimming removed 3 bases from V and 3 bases from J; junction bases left unmatched: 0. The CDR3 here is CASSMTGGYEQYF. The CDR3 nucleotides are TGTGCCAGTAGTATGACAGGGGGCTACGAGCAGTACTTC.

The chain is built from TRBV27 and TRBJ2-3, with D perhaps TRBD1 (6 bases). The CDR3 loop spans 18 amino acids. Germline CDR1 and CDR2: MNHEY and SMNVEV (reference sequence). Trimming cost V 3 bases and J 0 bases, with 19 bases left between them. DNA for the CDR3: TGTGCCAGCAGTTTTAGGCCCCAGGGGCTAGGGAGCACAGATACGCAGTATTTT. Its protein is CASSFRPQGLGSTDTQYF.

The chain couples TRBV28 to TRBJ1-3; D unclear. This CDR3 is built from 14 residues. Trimming removed 3 bases at V and 0 bases at J, with 6 bases between. CDR1 and CDR2 from the germline V gene are MDHEN and SYDVKM. The DNA for the CDR3 is TGTGCCAGCAGTTTCCAAAACTCTGGAAACACCATATATTTT. As protein: CASSFQNSGNTIYF.

As DNA, the CDR3 is TGTGCCAGTCGAGCGGGCTCAGAGACCCAGTACTTC. Residues: CASRAGSETQYF. The chain recombines TRBV6-6 with TRBJ2-5, with D possibly matching TRBD2 (6 bases). This CDR3 has 12 amino acids. Germline loops: CDR1 MNHNY, CDR2 SVGAGI (reference sequence). Trimming pared 9 bases from V and 4 bases from J, leaving 12 bases between.

The J gene is TRBJ2-6, the V gene TRBV15, with D uncertain. This CDR3 has 18 amino acids. The germline gives CDR1 LNHNV, CDR2 YYDKDF (reference sequence). Deletions cut 0 bases from V and 0 bases from J, with 12 bases between. The CDR3 sequence is CATSRDNGPNSGANVLTF. The CDR3 DNA follows: TGTGCCACCAGCAGAGATAATGGGCCCAACTCTGGGGCCAACGTCCTGACTTTC.

V and J are TRBV6-1 and TRBJ1-1; 7 bases are shared with TRBD1. The CDR3 has 14 amino acids. The germline gives CDR1 MNHNS, CDR2 SASEGT. V lost 5 bases, J lost 0 bases, and 3 bases stayed unmatched. CDR3 loop: CASSLDRVNTEAFF. CDR3 bases: TGTGCCAGCAGTCTCGACAGGGTGAACACTGAAGCTTTCTTT.

This rearrangement joins TRBV5-1 to TRBJ1-4, with a possible D match to TRBD1 (5 bases). V was clipped by 3 bases and J by 7 bases, with 10 bases between them. CDR1 and CDR2 (germline): SGHRS, YFSETQ. The CDR3 totals 13 residues. CDR3 sequence (DNA): TGCGCCAGCAGCTCCTTAACAGGTGAAAAACTGTTTTTT. It specifies CASSSLTGEKLFF. The whole variable domain, remainder taken from reference TRBV5-1 and TRBJ1-4, is KAGVTQTPRYLIKTRGQQVTLSCSPISGHRSVSWYQQTPGQGLQFLFEYFSETQRNKGNFPGRFSGRQFSNSRSEMNVSTLELGDSALYLCASSSLTGEKLFFGSGTQLSVL.

This clone was counted a single time. This chain joins TRBV7-8 and TRBJ1-1, with unresolved D. The CDR3 is 16 residues long. The V end was cut by 1 base, the J end by 3 bases, with 15 bases between. The V gene's germline CDR1 is SGHVS and CDR2 FQNEAQ. The CDR3 nucleotides are TGTGCCAGCAGCTTAGAGAGCGGGGTAATTTACACTGAAGCTTTCTTT. Its translation is CASSLESGVIYTEAFF.

V usage is TRBV5-5 and J usage is TRBJ1-4; perhaps TRBD1 as D (6 bases). This CDR3 is 15 amino acids long. Per germline, CDR1 SGHKS and CDR2 YYEKEE (reference sequence). V was trimmed by 2 bases and J by 4 bases, leaving 12 bases between them. Written as DNA, the CDR3 is TGTGCCAGCAGCTTCTCTCCGGACAGTAATGAAAAACTGTTTTTT. As protein: CASSFSPDSNEKLFF. Combining the CDR3 with reference TRBV5-5 and TRBJ1-4 gives the whole variable domain DAGVTQSPTHLIKTRGQQVTLRCSPISGHKSVSWYQQVLGQGPQFIFQYYEKEERGRGNFPDRFSARQFPNYSSELNVNALLLGDSALYLCASSFSPDSNEKLFFGSGTQLSVL.

This clone was observed a handful of times. The chain links TRBV6-1 to TRBJ1-5; a weak D match, TRBD1 (6 bases). The germline gives CDR1 MNHNS, CDR2 SASEGT. The ends were cut back, 3 bases at V and 4 bases at J, with 19 bases in the middle. The CDR3 totals 17 residues. The chain's CDR3 is CASSEREGRGRNQPQHF. The DNA of the CDR3 is TGTGCCAGCAGTGAGCGCGAGGGGAGGGGGAGGAATCAGCCCCAGCATTTT.